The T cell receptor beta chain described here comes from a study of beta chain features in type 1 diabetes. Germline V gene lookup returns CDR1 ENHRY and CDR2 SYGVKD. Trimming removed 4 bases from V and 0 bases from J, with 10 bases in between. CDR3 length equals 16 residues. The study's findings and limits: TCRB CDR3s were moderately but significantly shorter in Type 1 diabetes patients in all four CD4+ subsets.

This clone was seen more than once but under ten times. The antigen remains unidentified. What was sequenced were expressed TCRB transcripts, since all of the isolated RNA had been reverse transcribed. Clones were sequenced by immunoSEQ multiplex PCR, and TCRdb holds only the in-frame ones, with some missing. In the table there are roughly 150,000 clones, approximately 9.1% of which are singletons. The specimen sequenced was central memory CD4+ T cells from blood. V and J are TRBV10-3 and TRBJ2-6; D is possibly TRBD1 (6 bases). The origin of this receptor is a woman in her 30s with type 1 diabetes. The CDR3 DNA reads TGTGCCATCAGTGTGCAAGGGGGCTCTGGGGCCAACGTCCTGACTTTC. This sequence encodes CAISVQGGSGANVLTF.